This is a list of T cell receptor beta chains from one sample in a study of blood T cells in healthy people across ages. TCRdb reprocessed the 5' RACE reads via MiXCR and lists one record per CDR3 protein. The profile shows more than 750,000 distinct CDR3 sequences, roughly 29% of them singletons. The sample was also reused in another study, on T cells of mothers and their children.

Sequencing was carried out using blood. The receptors stem from a middle-aged woman in good health. Both conserved end residues are part of each CDR3. A D gene is named only where the DNA matches it firmly. The size entry is marked missing in some rows and otherwise reads once, few, many or a size class.

d_call,cdr3_length,j_call,clone_size,v_call,cdr3_nt,cdr3_aa
.,15,TRBJ2-7,.,TRBV12-3/TRBV12-4,TGTGCCAGCAGTTTAGAACTTCGTGGGGGCTACGAGCAGTACTTC,CASSLELRGGYEQYF
.,15,TRBJ1-2,few,TRBV9,TGTGCCAGCAGCGTAGGCTTGCAGGGTGGCTATGGCTACACCTTC,CASSVGLQGGYGYTF
.,13,TRBJ2-3,.,TRBV3-1,TGTGCCAGCAGGGACTACGGCACAGATACGCAGTATTTT,CASRDYGTDTQYF
.,15,TRBJ1-1,few,TRBV7-9,TGTGCCAGCAGCCGGGCTTCGGCTATGAGCACTGAAGCTTTCTTT,CASSRASAMSTEAFF
TRBD2,17,TRBJ2-5,many,TRBV5-1,TGCGCCAGCAGCTTGCGGACTAGCGGGGCAATCCAAGAGACCCAGTACTTC,CASSLRTSGAIQETQYF
TRBD1,14,TRBJ1-5,.,TRBV2,TGTGCCAGCAGTAGGGGGACAGGGGAGCAGCCCCAGCATTTT,CASSRGTGEQPQHF
TRBD1,18,TRBJ1-1,few,TRBV20-1,TGCAGTGCTAGCAGAAACAGGGGAGGGCTGATTCGGAACACTGAAGCTTTCTTT,CSASRNRGGLIRNTEAFF
TRBD1,14,TRBJ2-7,many,TRBV10-3,TGTGCCATCAGGCCAGGGGGTGAAAGGTACGAGCAGTACTTC,CAIRPGGERYEQYF
.,16,TRBJ2-3,.,TRBV20-1,TGCAGTGCTACGGGGAAACGACCCCTGAGCACAGATACGCAGTATTTT,CSATGKRPLSTDTQYF
TRBD1,16,TRBJ2-7,.,TRBV24-1,TGTGCCACCAGTGACCATGGACAGGGGCCGACCTACGAGCAGTACTTC,CATSDHGQGPTYEQYF
.,12,TRBJ2-1,few,TRBV7-3,TGTGCCAGCAGCTCGGAGGGCAATGAGCAGTTCTTC,CASSSEGNEQFF
.,11,TRBJ2-3,.,TRBV5-1,TGCGCCAGCAGCTCCATGGGGGGGCAGTATTTT,CASSSMGGQYF
.,15,TRBJ1-5,.,TRBV5-1,TGCGCCAGCAGTCCCGAGGGGGGGCTGGGGCAGCCCCAGCATTTT,CASSPEGGLGQPQHF
.,17,TRBJ1-2,.,TRBV20-1,TGCAGTGCTAGAGACGCATCCACCGGGACGGTCTACTATGGCTACACCTTC,CSARDASTGTVYYGYTF
.,18,TRBJ2-6,few,TRBV28,TGTGCCAGCAGTTCGGCCGGGATAATTCACTCTGGGGCCAACGTCCTGACTTTC,CASSSAGIIHSGANVLTF
.,15,TRBJ1-6,.,TRBV20-1,TGCAGTGCGGGCGGAACCAACTCCTATAATTCACCCCTCCACTTT,CSAGGTNSYNSPLHF
.,13,TRBJ1-6,few,TRBV20-1,TGCAGTGTGGCAGGACGGTATAATTCACCCCTCCACTTT,CSVAGRYNSPLHF
.,14,TRBJ1-2,.,TRBV27,TGTGCCAGCACTTCCGCCGGGGGGGTAGGGGGCTACACCTTC,CASTSAGGVGGYTF
.,15,TRBJ1-1,.,TRBV5-1,TGCGCCAGCAGCTCCAAACAGGGACTCGGGACTGTAGCTTTCTTT,CASSSKQGLGTVAFF
TRBD1,14,TRBJ1-2,.,TRBV29-1,TGCAGCGTTGAAAGGACAGGCAATGTGGATGGCTACACCTTC,CSVERTGNVDGYTF
TRBD2,14,TRBJ2-7,many,TRBV6-4,TGTGCCAGCAGTCCTTCCGGGACTAGCGACGAGCAGTACTTC,CASSPSGTSDEQYF
.,14,TRBJ2-1,.,TRBV20-1,TGCAGTGTCCACGACAGGAGCTCCTACAATGAGCAGTTCTTC,CSVHDRSSYNEQFF
TRBD2,14,TRBJ2-7,.,TRBV9,TGTACCAGCAGCGGAACTAGCGGGGCGGATAAGCAGTACTTC,CTSSGTSGADKQYF
.,16,TRBJ2-5,many,TRBV7-2,TGTGCCAGCAGCTTTGGTCGGGCCAGGGGCCAAGAGACCCAGTACTTC,CASSFGRARGQETQYF
TRBD1,14,TRBJ1-2,many,TRBV18,TGTGCCAGCTCACCAGGGACAGGCCCAGTTGGCTACACCTTC,CASSPGTGPVGYTF